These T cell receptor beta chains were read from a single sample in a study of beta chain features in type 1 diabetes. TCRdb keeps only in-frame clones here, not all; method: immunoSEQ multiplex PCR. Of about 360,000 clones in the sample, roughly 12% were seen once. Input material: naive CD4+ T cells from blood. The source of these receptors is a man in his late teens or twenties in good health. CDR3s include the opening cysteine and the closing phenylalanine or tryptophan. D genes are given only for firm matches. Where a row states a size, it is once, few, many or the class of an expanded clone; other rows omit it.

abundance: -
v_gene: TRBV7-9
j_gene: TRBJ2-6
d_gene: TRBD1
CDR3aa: CASSARQGASGANVLTF
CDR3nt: TGTGCCAGCAGCGCCCGACAGGGGGCCTCTGGGGCCAACGTCCTGACTTTC

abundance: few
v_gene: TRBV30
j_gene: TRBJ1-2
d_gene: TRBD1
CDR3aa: CAWSPGGSGYTF
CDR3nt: TGTGCCTGGAGCCCAGGGGGCTCTGGCTACACCTTC

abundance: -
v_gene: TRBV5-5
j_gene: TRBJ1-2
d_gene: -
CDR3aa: CASSRAQEQGYGYTF
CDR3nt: TGTGCCAGCAGCCGCGCCCAGGAACAGGGATATGGCTACACCTTC

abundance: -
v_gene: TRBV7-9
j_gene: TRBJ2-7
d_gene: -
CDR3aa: CASSIQREQYF
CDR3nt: TGTGCCAGCAGCATACAGCGGGAGCAGTACTTC

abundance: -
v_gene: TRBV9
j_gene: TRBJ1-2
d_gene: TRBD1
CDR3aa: CASSVGTGEYGYTF
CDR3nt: TGTGCCAGCAGCGTCGGGACAGGGGAATATGGCTACACCTTC

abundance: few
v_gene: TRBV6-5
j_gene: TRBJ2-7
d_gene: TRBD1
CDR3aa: CASSYSTGGDYEQYF
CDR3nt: TGTGCCAGCAGTTACTCGACAGGGGGGGACTACGAGCAGTACTTC

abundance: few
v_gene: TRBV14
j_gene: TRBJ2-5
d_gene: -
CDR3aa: CASSQQEEETQYF
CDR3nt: TGTGCCAGCAGCCAACAGGAGGAAGAGACCCAGTACTTC

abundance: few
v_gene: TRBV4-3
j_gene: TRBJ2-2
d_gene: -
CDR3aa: CASSQDRGSGELFF
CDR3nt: TGCGCCAGCAGCCAAGATCGGGGATCCGGGGAGCTGTTTTTT

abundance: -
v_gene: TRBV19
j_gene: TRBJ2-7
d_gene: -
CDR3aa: CASSILGQPREQYF
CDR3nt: TGTGCCAGTAGTATCTTAGGACAGCCAAGGGAGCAGTACTTC

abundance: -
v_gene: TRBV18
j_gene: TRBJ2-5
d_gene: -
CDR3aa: CASLGVYQETQYF
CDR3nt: TGTGCCAGCCTAGGAGTTTACCAAGAGACCCAGTACTTC

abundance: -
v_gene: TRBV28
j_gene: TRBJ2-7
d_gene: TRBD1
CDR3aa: CASSSTGTGTYEQYF
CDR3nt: TGTGCCAGCAGTTCGACCGGGACAGGGACCTACGAGCAGTACTTC

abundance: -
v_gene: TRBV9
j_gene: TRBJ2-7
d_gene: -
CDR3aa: CASGGSSYEQYF
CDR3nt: TGTGCCAGCGGAGGCAGCTCCTACGAGCAGTACTTC

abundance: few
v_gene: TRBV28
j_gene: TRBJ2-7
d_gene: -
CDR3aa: CASRGKGSYEQYF
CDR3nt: TGTGCCAGCAGGGGCAAGGGGTCCTACGAGCAGTACTTC

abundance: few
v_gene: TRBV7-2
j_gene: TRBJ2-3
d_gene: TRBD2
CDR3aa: CASSSGRLAGGTDTQYF
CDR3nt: TGTGCCAGCAGCTCCGGTCGGCTAGCGGGAGGGACAGATACGCAGTATTTT

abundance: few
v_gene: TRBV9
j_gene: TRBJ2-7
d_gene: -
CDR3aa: CASSVGVNPSSYEQYF
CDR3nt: TGTGCCAGCAGCGTCGGTGTCAACCCGAGCTCCTACGAGCAGTACTTC

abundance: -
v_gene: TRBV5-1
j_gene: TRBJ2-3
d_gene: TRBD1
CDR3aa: CASSLQGARADTQYF
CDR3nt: TGCGCCAGCAGCTTGCAGGGGGCCCGGGCAGATACGCAGTATTTT

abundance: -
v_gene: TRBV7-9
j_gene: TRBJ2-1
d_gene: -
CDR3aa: CASTRRWGGTSSYNEQFF
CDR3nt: TGTGCCAGCACCCGTAGATGGGGCGGGACGAGCTCCTACAATGAGCAGTTCTTC

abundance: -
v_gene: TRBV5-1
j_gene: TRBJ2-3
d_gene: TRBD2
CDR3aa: CASSLAGRGVPDTQYF
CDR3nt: TGCGCCAGCAGCTTGGCCGGGAGGGGGGTCCCAGATACGCAGTATTTT

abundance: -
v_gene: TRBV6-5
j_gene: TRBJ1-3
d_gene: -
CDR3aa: CASSYSGAGNTIYF
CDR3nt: TGTGCCAGCAGTTACTCAGGGGCTGGAAACACCATATATTTT

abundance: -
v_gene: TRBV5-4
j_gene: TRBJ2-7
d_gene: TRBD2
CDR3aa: CASSSGGTSGSYEQYF
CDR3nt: TGTGCCAGCAGCTCGGGGGGGACTAGCGGATCCTACGAGCAGTACTTC

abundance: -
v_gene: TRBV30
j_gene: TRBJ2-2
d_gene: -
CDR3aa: CAWRPGHGELFF
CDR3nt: TGTGCCTGGAGACCGGGACACGGGGAGCTGTTTTTT

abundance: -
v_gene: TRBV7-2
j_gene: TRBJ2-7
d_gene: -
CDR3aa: CASSLIASTYEQYF
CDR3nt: TGTGCCAGCAGCTTAATTGCGTCCACGTACGAGCAGTACTTC

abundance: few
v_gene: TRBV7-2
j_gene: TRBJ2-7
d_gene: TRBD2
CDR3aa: CASSLARGAAYEQYF
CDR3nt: TGTGCCAGCAGCTTAGCGCGGGGGGCCGCCTACGAGCAGTACTTC

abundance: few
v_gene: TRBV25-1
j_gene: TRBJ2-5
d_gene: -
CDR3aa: CASSEYGGPETQYF
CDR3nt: TGTGCCAGCAGTGAATATGGAGGCCCGGAGACCCAGTACTTC

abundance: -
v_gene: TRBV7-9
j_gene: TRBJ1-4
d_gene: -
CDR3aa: CAGGSLATNEKLFF
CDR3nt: TGTGCCGGGGGCAGCCTTGCAACTAATGAAAAACTGTTTTTT

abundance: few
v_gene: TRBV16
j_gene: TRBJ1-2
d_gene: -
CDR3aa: CASSLEGGGGYTF
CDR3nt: TGTGCCAGCAGCCTGGAAGGAGGTGGGGGCTACACCTTC

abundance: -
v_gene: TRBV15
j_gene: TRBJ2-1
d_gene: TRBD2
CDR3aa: CATSRGRLAVFSFYEQFF
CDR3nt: TGTGCCACCAGCAGAGGCCGACTAGCGGTTTTCAGTTTCTATGAGCAGTTCTTC

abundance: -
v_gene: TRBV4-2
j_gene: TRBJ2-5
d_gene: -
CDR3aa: CASSQARTAQETQYF
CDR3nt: TGTGCCAGCAGCCAAGCCAGGACAGCCCAAGAGACCCAGTACTTC

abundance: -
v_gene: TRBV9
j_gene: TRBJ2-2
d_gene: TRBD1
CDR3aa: CASSVATGGTGELFF
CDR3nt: TGTGCCAGCAGCGTAGCAACAGGGGGCACCGGGGAGCTGTTTTTT

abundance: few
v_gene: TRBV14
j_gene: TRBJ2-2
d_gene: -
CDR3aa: CASSPSVGELFF
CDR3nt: TGTGCCAGCAGCCCCAGCGTTGGGGAGCTGTTTTTT

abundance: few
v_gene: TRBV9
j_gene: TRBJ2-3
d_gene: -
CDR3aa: CASSVGVGTDTQYF
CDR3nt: TGTGCCAGCAGCGTGGGAGTCGGCACAGATACGCAGTATTTT

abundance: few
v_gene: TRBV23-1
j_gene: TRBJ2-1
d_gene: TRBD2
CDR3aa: CASSPRGSGRAKSSYNEQFF
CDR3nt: TGCGCCAGCAGTCCGAGGGGGAGCGGGAGGGCCAAGAGCTCCTACAATGAGCAGTTCTTC

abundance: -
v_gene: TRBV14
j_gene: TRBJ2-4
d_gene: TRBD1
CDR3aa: CASSQGGQPKNIQYF
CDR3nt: TGTGCCAGCAGCCAAGGGGGACAGCCCAAAAACATTCAGTACTTC

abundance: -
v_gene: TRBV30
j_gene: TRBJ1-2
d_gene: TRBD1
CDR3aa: CAWRSGTGGWGYTF
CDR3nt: TGTGCCTGGAGATCCGGGACAGGGGGCTGGGGCTACACCTTC

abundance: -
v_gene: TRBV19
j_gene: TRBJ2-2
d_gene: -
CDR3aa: CASSIQGNTGELFF
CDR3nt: TGTGCCAGTAGTATACAGGGGAACACCGGGGAGCTGTTTTTT

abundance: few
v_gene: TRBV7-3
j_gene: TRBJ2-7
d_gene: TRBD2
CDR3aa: CASSSGRKLEQYF
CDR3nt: TGTGCCAGCTCAAGCGGGAGGAAGCTCGAGCAGTACTTC

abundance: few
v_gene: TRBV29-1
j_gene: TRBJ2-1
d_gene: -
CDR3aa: CSVSDRYNEQFF
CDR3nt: TGCAGCGTTTCGGACAGATACAATGAGCAGTTCTTC

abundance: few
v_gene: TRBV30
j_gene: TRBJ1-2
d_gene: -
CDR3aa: CAWGPGGSGYTF
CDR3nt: TGTGCCTGGGGCCCGGGGGGAAGTGGCTACACCTTC

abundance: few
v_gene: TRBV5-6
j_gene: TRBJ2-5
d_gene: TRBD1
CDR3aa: CASSRGQGTETQYF
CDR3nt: TGTGCCAGCAGCCGAGGACAGGGGACAGAGACCCAGTACTTC

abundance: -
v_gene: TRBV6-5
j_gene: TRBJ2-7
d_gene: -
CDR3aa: CASSYQDSLGDEQYF
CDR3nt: TGTGCCAGCAGTTACCAGGACAGTTTGGGTGACGAGCAGTACTTC

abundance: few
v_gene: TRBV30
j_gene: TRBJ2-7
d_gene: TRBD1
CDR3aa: CAWSADRGSYEQYF
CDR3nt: TGTGCCTGGAGTGCGGACAGGGGGTCCTACGAGCAGTACTTC

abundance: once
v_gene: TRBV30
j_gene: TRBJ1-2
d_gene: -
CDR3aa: CAWSNSLNYGYTF
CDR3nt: TGTGCCTGGAGTAACAGCCTTAACTATGGCTACACCTTC

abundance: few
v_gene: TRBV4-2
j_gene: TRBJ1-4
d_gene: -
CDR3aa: CASSRRGLREKLFF
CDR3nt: TGTGCCAGCAGCCGCCGTGGGCTCCGGGAAAAACTGTTTTTT

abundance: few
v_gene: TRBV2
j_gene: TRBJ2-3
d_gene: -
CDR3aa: CASRQQSTDTQYF
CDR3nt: TGTGCCAGCAGACAACAGAGCACAGATACGCAGTATTTT

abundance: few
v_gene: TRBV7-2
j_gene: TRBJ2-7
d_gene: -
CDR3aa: CASSQRTANYEQYF
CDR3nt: TGTGCCAGCAGTCAGCGGACAGCCAACTACGAGCAGTACTTC

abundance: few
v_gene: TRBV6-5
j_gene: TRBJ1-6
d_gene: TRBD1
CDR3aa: CATHRGLNSPLHF
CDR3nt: TGTGCCACTCACAGGGGGCTTAATTCACCCCTCCACTTT

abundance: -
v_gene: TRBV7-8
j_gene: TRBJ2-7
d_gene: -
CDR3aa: CASSLLGRTVTYEQYF
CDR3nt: TGTGCCAGCAGCCTATTAGGAAGGACAGTCACCTACGAGCAGTACTTC

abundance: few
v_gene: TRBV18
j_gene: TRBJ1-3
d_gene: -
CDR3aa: CASSPLPRASGNTIYF
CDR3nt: TGTGCCAGCTCACCACTACCCAGGGCGTCTGGAAACACCATATATTTT

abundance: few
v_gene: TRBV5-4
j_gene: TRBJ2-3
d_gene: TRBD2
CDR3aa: CAPGLAGVTSTDTQYF
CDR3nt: TGTGCCCCTGGACTAGCGGGGGTCACTAGCACAGATACGCAGTATTTT

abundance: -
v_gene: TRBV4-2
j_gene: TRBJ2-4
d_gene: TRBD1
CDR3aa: CASSQEGQGDIQYF
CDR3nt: TGTGCCAGCAGCCAAGAGGGACAGGGGGACATTCAGTACTTC

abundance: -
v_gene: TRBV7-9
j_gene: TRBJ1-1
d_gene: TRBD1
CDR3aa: CASSLDGQGAAEAFF
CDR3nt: TGTGCCAGCAGCTTAGACGGACAGGGGGCCGCTGAAGCTTTCTTT

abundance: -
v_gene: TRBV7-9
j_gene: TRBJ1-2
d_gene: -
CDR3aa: CASSLTTGHYGYTF
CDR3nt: TGTGCCAGCAGCTTAACAACAGGGCACTATGGCTACACCTTC

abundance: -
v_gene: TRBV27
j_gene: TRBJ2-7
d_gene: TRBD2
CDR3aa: CASSGLAGAITYEQYF
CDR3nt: TGTGCCAGCAGCGGCCTAGCGGGAGCTATTACCTACGAGCAGTACTTC

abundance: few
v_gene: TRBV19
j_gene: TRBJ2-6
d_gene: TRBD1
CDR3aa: CASSPRTGANSGANVLTF
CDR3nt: TGTGCCAGTAGTCCCCGGACAGGGGCAAACTCTGGGGCCAACGTCCTGACTTTC